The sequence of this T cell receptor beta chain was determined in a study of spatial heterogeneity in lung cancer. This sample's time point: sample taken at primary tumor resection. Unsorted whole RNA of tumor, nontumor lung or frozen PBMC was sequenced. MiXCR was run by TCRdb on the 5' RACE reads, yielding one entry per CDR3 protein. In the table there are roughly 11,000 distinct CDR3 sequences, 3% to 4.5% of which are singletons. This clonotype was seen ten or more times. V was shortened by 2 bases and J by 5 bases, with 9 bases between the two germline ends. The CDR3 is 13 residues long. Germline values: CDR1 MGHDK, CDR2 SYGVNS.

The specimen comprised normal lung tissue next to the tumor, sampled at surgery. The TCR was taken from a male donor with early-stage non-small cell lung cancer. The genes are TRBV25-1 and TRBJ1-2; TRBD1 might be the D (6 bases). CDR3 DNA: TGTGCCAGCAGTGAAAAGGACAGATATGGCTACACCTTC. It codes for CASSEKDRYGYTF.